This TCR beta chain was found in a study of OX40 agonist ivuxolimab in advanced cancers. Overall study context: Ivuxolimab, an agonistic anti-OX40 (CD134) antibody, was given to patients.

Sequencing used immunoSEQ multiplex PCR; TCRdb keeps in-frame clones, though not all of them. This sample has about 96,000 clones, with roughly 87% found just once. Findings of the study overall: Normalized T-cell clonal expansion was also low in a subset of nonresponders.

CDR1 is PRHDT and CDR2 is FYEKMQ in the germline V gene (reference sequence). The CDR3 has 13 residues. Trimming cost V 1 base and J 4 bases, with 7 bases left between them. A word on this clone: The antigen remains unidentified.

The chain joins TRBV13 to TRBJ1-2; D call uncertain. The specimen was CD4+ or CD8+ T cells sorted from blood, collected in a trial of the OX40 agonist ivuxolimab. The sequence was collected from an adult with an advanced solid tumor such as melanoma, head and neck, liver or kidney cancer. DNA for the CDR3: TGTGCCAGCAGCTTAGTAACGGCCTATGGCTACACCTTC. Its protein is CASSLVTAYGYTF.